The sequence of this T cell receptor (beta chain) was determined in a study of T-cell reconstitution after alpha-beta-depleted transplantation in children listed by TCRdb under 2016. With respect to the entire study: The study quantitatively tracked T-cell immune reconstitution after TCRalphabeta/CD19-depleted allogeneic hematopoietic cell transplantation in children using TCR repertoire profiling. Study-level results and caveats: The high TCRbeta diversity at day 60 in some patients was ascribed to recipient T cells and intrathymic progenitors that had survived conditioning. Apparently early alphabetaT-cell count recovery about two months after transplant reportedly relied on only several hundred rapidly expanded clones derived from non-depleted graft cells. Hyperexpanded clone frequencies declined over subsequent months; after one year, T-cell counts and TCRbeta diversity were mostly attributed to newly produced T cells.

The library was prepared using PCR. The run used an Illumina HiSeq 2500. TCR library preparation used molecular barcoding, with unique molecular identifiers applied to normalize quantification of the TCRbeta repertoire. TCRdb took the public reads, trimmed them with fastp at Q25, ran MiXCR for clone calling and kept in-frame beta chains. Each record represents a unique CDR3 protein, reported with the most common genes and DNA among its rows. This sample has around 300,000 distinct CDR3 sequences in its table, and roughly 25% of those were observed once. Of the sample, about a tenth falls within the top ten clones. Regarding this clonotype: Its antigen remains undetermined. There are no base qualities to consult, and no much larger clone falls within one base.

This sample's treatment or condition label indicates: allogeneic hematopoietic cell transplantation with graft depleted of TCRalphabeta T cells and CD19 B cells. The transplant recipients were children given TCRalphabeta/CD19-depleted allogeneic hematopoietic cell grafts. The material was PBMCs, mostly from graft donor cells, obtained 180 days after TCRalphabeta/CD19-depleted stem cell transplant. This clonotype was sampled from a male patient younger than 18 who had a stem cell transplant for acute lymphoblastic leukemia, so the T cells may come from the graft donor.

The CDR3 is CASSSLGTAGVYNEQFF. The DNA is TGTGCCAGCAGCTCACTCGGTACAGCGGGAGTGTACAATGAGCAGTTCTTC. This sequence uses TRBV7-1 and TRBJ2-1; 8 bases in the junction line up with TRBD2. Being an ORF, TRBV7-1 has a function that is uncertain. V has 2 bases trimmed and J has 4 bases trimmed; junction bases matching no gene number 10. Spanning cysteine to phenylalanine, the CDR3 consists of 17 amino acids. The kept DNA is CDR3 alone, 51 bases in frame from the first base.